Listed below are T cell receptor beta chains from one sample, sequenced in a study of chemoradiotherapy in HPV16-positive cancers. Libraries were prepared by immunoSEQ multiplex PCR; TCRdb keeps only in-frame clonotypes and omits some of them. Among about 25,000 clones listed, around nine tenths were seen once. This material consisted of blood, taken from a patient who underwent chemoradiotherapy. Every receptor here comes from a human donor with HPV-associated anogenital cancer. The CDR3 runs from the conserved cysteine through the conserved F or W. Each record gives: J gene, V gene, D gene, clone size, CDR3 protein, CDR3 DNA. A D gene is named only where the DNA matches it firmly. A clone size is listed for some rows: how often the clone was seen (once, few, many), or a class if it is expanded.

TRBJ1-2,TRBV6-1,TRBD1,once,CASPGQGAGGYTF,TGTGCCTCCCCGGGACAGGGGGCGGGGGGCTACACCTTC
TRBJ2-3,TRBV6-5,-,-,CASSYSSGDTQYF,TGTGCCAGCAGTTACTCATCGGGGGATACGCAGTATTTT
TRBJ2-3,TRBV4-3,TRBD2,-,CASSQDQSSGGVRIDTQYF,TGCGCCAGCAGCCAAGATCAGAGTAGCGGGGGGGTGAGGATAGATACGCAGTATTTT
TRBJ1-1,TRBV9,-,few,CASSVGWGLDTEAFF,TGTGCCAGCAGCGTCGGTTGGGGCTTGGACACTGAAGCTTTCTTT
TRBJ1-3,TRBV2,-,-,CASIRTDAGNTIYF,TGTGCCAGCATCCGTACAGATGCTGGAAACACCATATATTTT
TRBJ2-7,TRBV5-8,-,-,CASSALDWYEQYF,TGTGCCAGCAGCGCCCTAGACTGGTACGAGCAGTACTTC
TRBJ1-6,TRBV30,-,few,CAWSRAHSPLHF,TGTGCCTGGAGTCGGGCCCATTCACCCCTCCACTTT
TRBJ2-3,TRBV30,-,-,CAWIYGSEPMTDTQYF,TGTGCCTGGATCTATGGGAGCGAGCCCATGACAGATACGCAGTATTTT
TRBJ2-7,TRBV20-1,-,-,CSAGSYEQYF,TGCAGTGCGGGGTCCTACGAGCAGTACTTC
TRBJ1-1,TRBV7-9,-,-,CASSPRDGPANTEAFF,TGTGCCAGCAGCCCACGGGACGGACCTGCGAACACTGAAGCTTTCTTT
TRBJ2-7,TRBV5-6,-,-,CASSLAGSLSYEQYF,TGTGCCAGCAGCTTGGCGGGGTCCCTCTCCTACGAGCAGTACTTC